This entry concerns a single TCR beta chain. What it binds is unknown. The data were obtained in a study of shared clonotypes between healthy human individuals. Study-level points and caveats: Few donors limited the genetic and exposure-history diversity represented.

The V end lost 0 bases, the J end lost 4 bases, and 10 bases lay between the germline ends. Germline assignment: CDR1 GTSNPN and CDR2 SVGIG (reference sequence). The CDR3 runs 14 residues. Once extracted for a subset, genomic DNA was divided evenly among several immunoSEQ plates. Some clones are missing from TCRdb's copy, which holds only in-frame ones; the method was immunoSEQ multiplex PCR. The repertoire holds some 450,000 clones, with roughly three quarters as singletons. The rearrangement uses TRBV30 and TRBJ1-3; the D gene is possibly TRBD1 (6 bases). Sequenced sample: PBMCs. The TCR comes from a woman in her thirties or forties in good health. Some clones in this sample may be carry-over from other donors' samples. CDR3 in amino acids: CAWSVRGRGNTIYF. CDR3 in DNA: TGTGCCTGGAGTGTACGGGGGCGAGGAAACACCATATATTTT.